What follows describes a single TCR beta chain. The target antigen is unknown. This CDR3 has 17 amino acids. V was pared by 5 bases and J by 2 bases, with 11 bases of the junction left unmatched. Germline CDR1 MDHEN, CDR2 SYDVKM. Primers for the PCR totalled 60 Vbeta and 13 Jbeta. TCRdb keeps only in-frame clones here, not all; method: immunoSEQ multiplex PCR. This repertoire shows 200,000 or so clones, roughly 80% found once; its top ten account for roughly a sixth. Healthy bone marrow donors made up the donor group. The data originate from a study of cytomegalovirus exposure and HLA in healthy donors. General study results and limits: For TCR beta chains, V- and J-gene trimming was later linked to a missense DCLRE1C variant.

The sequenced sample was PBMCs. The clonotype comes from a man aged 40-49 years in good health and CMV-seronegative. This chain joins TRBV28 and TRBJ2-2; 7 bases line up with TRBD1. The CDR3 loop is CASSPIRQGSNTGELFF. The DNA for the CDR3 is TGTGCCAGCAGTCCCATAAGACAGGGTTCCAACACCGGGGAGCTGTTTTTT.